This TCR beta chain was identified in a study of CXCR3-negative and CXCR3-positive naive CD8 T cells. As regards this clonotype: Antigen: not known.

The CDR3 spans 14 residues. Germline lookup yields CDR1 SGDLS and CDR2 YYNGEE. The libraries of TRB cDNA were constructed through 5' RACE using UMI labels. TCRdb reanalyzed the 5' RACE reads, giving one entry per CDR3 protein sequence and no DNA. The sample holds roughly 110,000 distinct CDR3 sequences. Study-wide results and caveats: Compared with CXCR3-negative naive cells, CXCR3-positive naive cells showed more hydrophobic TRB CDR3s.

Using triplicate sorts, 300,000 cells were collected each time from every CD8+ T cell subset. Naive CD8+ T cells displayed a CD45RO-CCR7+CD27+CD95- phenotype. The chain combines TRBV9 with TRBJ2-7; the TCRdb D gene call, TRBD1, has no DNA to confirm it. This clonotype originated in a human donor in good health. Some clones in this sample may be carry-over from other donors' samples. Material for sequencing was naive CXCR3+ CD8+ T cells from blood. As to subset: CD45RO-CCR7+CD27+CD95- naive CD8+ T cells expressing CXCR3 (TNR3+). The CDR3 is CASSTQGLSDEQYF.